The rows below give T cell receptor beta chains drawn from one sample of a study of PD-L1 blockade in urothelial cancer. Profiled with immunoSEQ multiplex PCR; TCRdb holds only in-frame clones, not every one. The repertoire has 85,000 to 100,000 clones, more than 90% of them found once; the top ten carry approximately 9%. The sequenced sample was PBMCs, obtained around atezolizumab (anti-PD-L1) treatment. Receptor source: a man aged 55 to 70 with urothelial cancer. Both conserved end residues are part of each CDR3. Each record gives: J gene, clone size, D gene, V gene, CDR3 DNA, CDR3 protein. A D gene is named only where the DNA matches it firmly. Only part of the rows carry a size: once, few, many, or a class if the clone is expanded.

j_call: TRBJ2-2; clone_size: .; d_call: .; v_call: TRBV4-1; cdr3_nt: TGCGCCAGCAGCCCCGCCACGGTCGGCACCGGGGAGCTGTTTTTT; cdr3_aa: CASSPATVGTGELFF
j_call: TRBJ2-5; clone_size: once; d_call: .; v_call: TRBV5-5; cdr3_nt: TGTGCCAGCAGCTTGGCGCAGGTGCAAGAGACCCAGTACTTC; cdr3_aa: CASSLAQVQETQYF
j_call: TRBJ2-1; clone_size: .; d_call: TRBD2; v_call: TRBV2; cdr3_nt: TGTGCCAGCAGTTCCACAGGACTAGCGGTTGCGCAGTTCTTC; cdr3_aa: CASSSTGLAVAQFF
j_call: TRBJ2-3; clone_size: .; d_call: TRBD2; v_call: TRBV9; cdr3_nt: TGTGCCAGCAGCGGTCCTAGCGGGGGGGCACAATCGCAGTATTTT; cdr3_aa: CASSGPSGGAQSQYF
j_call: TRBJ1-1; clone_size: .; d_call: .; v_call: TRBV6-1; cdr3_nt: TGTGCCAGCAGTGAAGCACCCAGGGTAGAAGCTTTCTTT; cdr3_aa: CASSEAPRVEAFF
j_call: TRBJ1-5; clone_size: once; d_call: .; v_call: TRBV5-6; cdr3_nt: TGTGCCAGCAGCCTCCGAAGCTTCCAGGGATCAGGTCAGCCCCAGCATTTT; cdr3_aa: CASSLRSFQGSGQPQHF
j_call: TRBJ2-5; clone_size: .; d_call: .; v_call: TRBV7-3; cdr3_nt: TGTGCCAGCAGCTCAGAAAAACAAGAGACCCAGTACTTC; cdr3_aa: CASSSEKQETQYF
j_call: TRBJ2-7; clone_size: .; d_call: .; v_call: TRBV7-2; cdr3_nt: TGTGCCAGCAGTCCCAGGTCAGGGCTCGAGCAGTACTTC; cdr3_aa: CASSPRSGLEQYF
j_call: TRBJ1-1; clone_size: .; d_call: TRBD1; v_call: TRBV5-1; cdr3_nt: TGCGCCAGCAGCTTGGCGTCAGGGGGTGTGTTGGACACTGAAGCTTTCTTT; cdr3_aa: CASSLASGGVLDTEAFF
j_call: TRBJ2-1; clone_size: .; d_call: .; v_call: TRBV29-1; cdr3_nt: TGCAGCGTGGCGGGTCTAAGCTCCTACAATGAGCAGTTCTTC; cdr3_aa: CSVAGLSSYNEQFF
j_call: TRBJ2-5; clone_size: .; d_call: TRBD2; v_call: TRBV2; cdr3_nt: TGTGCCAGCAGCCTAGCGGGGGGACACCAAGAGACCCAGTACTTC; cdr3_aa: CASSLAGGHQETQYF
j_call: TRBJ2-3; clone_size: .; d_call: TRBD2; v_call: TRBV5-1; cdr3_nt: TGCGCCAGCAGCTCTCCTAGCGGGGGCATAGATACGCAGTATTTT; cdr3_aa: CASSSPSGGIDTQYF
j_call: TRBJ2-1; clone_size: .; d_call: .; v_call: TRBV5-1; cdr3_nt: TGCGCCAGCAGCTTTGAGTTACCATCCTACAATGAGCAGTTCTTC; cdr3_aa: CASSFELPSYNEQFF
j_call: TRBJ2-1; clone_size: .; d_call: TRBD2; v_call: TRBV4-3; cdr3_nt: TGCGCCAGCAGCCCGCGTGCTAGCGGGAGTGCTGGCAATGAGCAGTTCTTC; cdr3_aa: CASSPRASGSAGNEQFF
j_call: TRBJ2-5; clone_size: .; d_call: .; v_call: TRBV5-1; cdr3_nt: TGCGCCAGCAGCCCCAACAGGAAAGAGACCCAGTACTTC; cdr3_aa: CASSPNRKETQYF
j_call: TRBJ2-2; clone_size: .; d_call: TRBD1; v_call: TRBV10-3; cdr3_nt: TGTGCCATCAGTGAGTCTCTCGGGACAGGACGACCAGGGTTTAACACCGGGGAGCTGTTTTTT; cdr3_aa: CAISESLGTGRPGFNTGELFF
j_call: TRBJ2-5; clone_size: .; d_call: .; v_call: TRBV6-5; cdr3_nt: TGTGCCAGCAGAGCCCCGGGGGAGAGAGAGACCCAGTACTTC; cdr3_aa: CASRAPGERETQYF
j_call: TRBJ2-2; clone_size: .; d_call: .; v_call: TRBV4-2; cdr3_nt: TGTGCCAGCAATGGTTACGGGGCGAACACCGGGGAGCTGTTTTTT; cdr3_aa: CASNGYGANTGELFF
j_call: TRBJ2-5; clone_size: .; d_call: .; v_call: TRBV7-9; cdr3_nt: TGTGCCAGCAGCTTGTTAGCGGACGGGGAGACCCAGTACTTC; cdr3_aa: CASSLLADGETQYF
j_call: TRBJ2-5; clone_size: once; d_call: .; v_call: TRBV5-1; cdr3_nt: TGCGCCAGCAGCTCCCCGTACCAAGAGACCCAGTACTTC; cdr3_aa: CASSSPYQETQYF
j_call: TRBJ2-5; clone_size: .; d_call: .; v_call: TRBV6-1; cdr3_nt: TGTGCCAGCAGTGTTGACAGAGTCCAAGAGACCCAGTACTTC; cdr3_aa: CASSVDRVQETQYF
j_call: TRBJ1-3; clone_size: .; d_call: .; v_call: TRBV27; cdr3_nt: TGTGCCAGCAGCTCACAGGGTTTAGGAAACACCATATATTTT; cdr3_aa: CASSSQGLGNTIYF
j_call: TRBJ2-7; clone_size: .; d_call: TRBD2; v_call: TRBV5-1; cdr3_nt: TGCGCCAGCAGCCACGGGGGGGACGAGCAGTACTTC; cdr3_aa: CASSHGGDEQYF
j_call: TRBJ2-7; clone_size: .; d_call: TRBD2; v_call: TRBV29-1; cdr3_nt: TGCAGCGTTGCAGGGCTAGCGGGAAAGTCCGAGCAGTACTTC; cdr3_aa: CSVAGLAGKSEQYF
j_call: TRBJ2-1; clone_size: .; d_call: TRBD2; v_call: TRBV7-2; cdr3_nt: TGTGCCAGCAGCCGGGGACTAGCGGGGAACAATGAGCAGTTCTTC; cdr3_aa: CASSRGLAGNNEQFF
j_call: TRBJ2-5; clone_size: .; d_call: .; v_call: TRBV28; cdr3_nt: TGTGCCAGCAGTCCTCTCGGGACTGCTGAACAAGAGACCCAGTACTTC; cdr3_aa: CASSPLGTAEQETQYF
j_call: TRBJ2-5; clone_size: .; d_call: TRBD2; v_call: TRBV27; cdr3_nt: TGTGCCAGCAGTTTCGACCGGGGGGCGGGGGGGCGCGAGACCCAGTACTTC; cdr3_aa: CASSFDRGAGGRETQYF
j_call: TRBJ1-2; clone_size: .; d_call: .; v_call: TRBV6-5; cdr3_nt: TGTGCCAGCAGTGAGCTGGCGGCCTATGGCTACACCTTC; cdr3_aa: CASSELAAYGYTF
j_call: TRBJ1-1; clone_size: .; d_call: TRBD1; v_call: TRBV2; cdr3_nt: TGTGCCAGCGCCCGGACAGGGGGCTCCGGCACTGAAGCTTTCTTT; cdr3_aa: CASARTGGSGTEAFF
j_call: TRBJ2-1; clone_size: .; d_call: TRBD1; v_call: TRBV25-1; cdr3_nt: TGTGCCAGCAGGACTACAGGGGGCAAATCGGACAATGAGCAGTTCTTC; cdr3_aa: CASRTTGGKSDNEQFF
j_call: TRBJ2-3; clone_size: .; d_call: TRBD2; v_call: TRBV2; cdr3_nt: TGTGCCAGCAGACAACTAGCGGGAGGGTTCCGTACGCAGTATTTT; cdr3_aa: CASRQLAGGFRTQYF
j_call: TRBJ2-1; clone_size: .; d_call: TRBD2; v_call: TRBV7-3; cdr3_nt: TGTGCCAGCAGCTTAGGCTGGGGTCGGACTAGCGGCAACAATGAGCAGTTCTTC; cdr3_aa: CASSLGWGRTSGNNEQFF
j_call: TRBJ1-2; clone_size: .; d_call: .; v_call: TRBV14; cdr3_nt: TGTGCCAGCAGCCAAGCAAGCGGTGGCTACACCTTC; cdr3_aa: CASSQASGGYTF
j_call: TRBJ2-7; clone_size: .; d_call: TRBD1; v_call: TRBV30; cdr3_nt: TGTGCCTGCGTGGGACAGGGATTATCTAGCTACGAGCAGTACTTC; cdr3_aa: CACVGQGLSSYEQYF
j_call: TRBJ2-3; clone_size: .; d_call: .; v_call: TRBV6-5; cdr3_nt: TGTGCCAGCAGTTACCCATTCCAGGGATGGTCGCAGTATTTT; cdr3_aa: CASSYPFQGWSQYF
j_call: TRBJ2-7; clone_size: few; d_call: .; v_call: TRBV28; cdr3_nt: TGTGCCAGCAGGACCCCTAAGACAGGATCAATCTACGAGCAGTACTTC; cdr3_aa: CASRTPKTGSIYEQYF
j_call: TRBJ2-3; clone_size: .; d_call: TRBD2; v_call: TRBV30; cdr3_nt: TGTGCGCATGAAGGGCGAGGGCGGACTAGCGGGGACCTTAATACGCAGTATTTT; cdr3_aa: CAHEGRGRTSGDLNTQYF
j_call: TRBJ1-1; clone_size: .; d_call: TRBD1; v_call: TRBV18; cdr3_nt: TGTGCCAGCTCACCGGGGACAGGCAGGAACACTGAAGCTTTCTTT; cdr3_aa: CASSPGTGRNTEAFF
j_call: TRBJ1-1; clone_size: .; d_call: .; v_call: TRBV5-1; cdr3_nt: TGCGCCAGCAGCTTGGACGGGGTGAGCACTGAAGCTTTCTTT; cdr3_aa: CASSLDGVSTEAFF
j_call: TRBJ1-3; clone_size: .; d_call: .; v_call: TRBV19; cdr3_nt: TGTGCCAGTAGACGACAGTGGGCCGTGGGAAACACCATATATTTT; cdr3_aa: CASRRQWAVGNTIYF